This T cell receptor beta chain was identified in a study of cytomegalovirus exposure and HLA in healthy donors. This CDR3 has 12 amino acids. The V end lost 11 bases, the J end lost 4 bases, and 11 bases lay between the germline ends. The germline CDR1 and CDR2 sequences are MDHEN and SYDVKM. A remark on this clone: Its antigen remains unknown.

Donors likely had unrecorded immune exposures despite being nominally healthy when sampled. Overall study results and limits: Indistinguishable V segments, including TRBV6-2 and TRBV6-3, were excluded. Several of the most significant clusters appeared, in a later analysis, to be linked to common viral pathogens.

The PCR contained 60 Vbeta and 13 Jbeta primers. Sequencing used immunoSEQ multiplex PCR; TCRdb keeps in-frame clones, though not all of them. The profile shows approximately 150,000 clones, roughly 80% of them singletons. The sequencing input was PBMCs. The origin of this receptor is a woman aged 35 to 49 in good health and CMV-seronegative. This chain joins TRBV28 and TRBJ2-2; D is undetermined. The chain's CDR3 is CAAQTGTGELFF. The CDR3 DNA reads TGTGCCGCCCAGACGGGCACCGGGGAGCTGTTTTTT.